These T cell receptor beta chains were read from a single sample in a study of blood T cells in healthy people across ages. MiXCR, applied by TCRdb to the 5' RACE reads, yields one record per CDR3 protein. The sample lists 1.5 million to 2 million distinct CDR3 sequences, roughly 49% occurring once. The sample comprised blood. All receptors derive from a woman aged 40 to 50 in good health. CDR3s include the opening cysteine and the closing phenylalanine or tryptophan. A D gene is named only where the DNA matches it firmly. A clone size is listed for some rows: how often the clone was seen (once, few, many), or a class if it is expanded.

V gene	J gene	clone size	D gene	CDR3 DNA	CDR3 protein
TRBV7-2	TRBJ1-5	.	TRBD1	TGTGCCAGCAGCTTAGCAGGGGGCAGTTTTGGTCAGCCCCAGCATTTT	CASSLAGGSFGQPQHF
TRBV11-1	TRBJ2-1	.	.	TGTGCCAGCAGCTTTCGACTAGTAGCCCTATCCTACAATGAGCAGTTCTTC	CASSFRLVALSYNEQFF
TRBV6-6	TRBJ1-4	few	.	TGTGCCAGCAGAATTCAGGGGACTAATGAAAAACTGTTTTTT	CASRIQGTNEKLFF
TRBV20-1	TRBJ2-7	.	.	TGCAGTGCCGAAACACCCGAGAGGGACTCCTACGAGCAGTACTTC	CSAETPERDSYEQYF
TRBV28	TRBJ2-7	once	.	TGTGCCATCAGGGCAGGGGGGAGCTCCTACGAGCAGTACTTC	CAIRAGGSSYEQYF
TRBV5-5	TRBJ2-7	.	TRBD1	TGTGCCAGCAGCTTTACCGGGACAGGGGCTGGCGAGCAGTACTTC	CASSFTGTGAGEQYF
TRBV5-5	TRBJ2-5	many	.	TGTGCCAGCAGCTTGCAAGATCTGTACCAAGAGACCCAGTACTTC	CASSLQDLYQETQYF
TRBV4-3	TRBJ2-7	.	TRBD2	TGCGCCGGCAGCCATGTCCCAGCGGGGATAGACGAGCAGTACTTC	CAGSHVPAGIDEQYF
TRBV4-1	TRBJ1-2	.	.	TGCGCCAGCAGCCAAGGGCGGGGAAGATATGGCTACACCTTC	CASSQGRGRYGYTF
TRBV12-3/TRBV12-4	TRBJ2-5	.	.	TGTGCCAGCAGAAAAACTGGGCGGATCGAGACCCAGTACTTC	CASRKTGRIETQYF
TRBV6-2/TRBV6-3	TRBJ2-5	.	.	TGTGCCAGCACCGACGATAGGGGCGGGACCCAGTACTTC	CASTDDRGGTQYF
TRBV5-4	TRBJ2-1	.	TRBD2	TGTGCCAGCAGCCCGGGAGGGGTAACCGGGAGCAATGAGCAGTTCTTC	CASSPGGVTGSNEQFF
TRBV15	TRBJ2-7	.	TRBD2	TGTGCCACCAGCAGATTCCCCCTAGCGGGGGGGACCTACGAGCAGTACTTC	CATSRFPLAGGTYEQYF
TRBV24-1	TRBJ2-1	.	TRBD2	TGTGCCACCAGTGATCCAGCGGGGGGATCCCGCAATGAGCAGTTCTTC	CATSDPAGGSRNEQFF
TRBV4-3	TRBJ2-3	few	.	TGCGCCAGCAGCCAAGATGGTTGGGGGTTCCCAGATACGCAGTATTTT	CASSQDGWGFPDTQYF
TRBV5-1	TRBJ1-2	.	.	TGCGCCAGCAGCTTGTCTCCGACGGGAAGCTATGGCTACACCTTC	CASSLSPTGSYGYTF
TRBV28	TRBJ1-5	.	.	TGTGCCAGCAGCCGGGGGGGAGAAGGACAGCCCCAGCATTTT	CASSRGGEGQPQHF
TRBV20-1	TRBJ1-1	.	.	TGCAGTGCTCCACGTAGGGCCGCGCGAGGCACTGAAGCTTTCTTT	CSAPRRAARGTEAFF
TRBV6-5	TRBJ2-3	.	TRBD2	TGTGCCAGCAGTTACTCTGGCGGGGGGAGCTCAGATACGCAGTATTTT	CASSYSGGGSSDTQYF
TRBV21-1	TRBJ2-7	few	.	TGTGCCAGCAGCAAAGTCGACCTTAGCGGGGTTCACGAGCAGTACTTC	CASSKVDLSGVHEQYF
TRBV24-1	TRBJ2-5	.	.	TGTGCCACCAGTGATCGGACCACGAGGGAGACCCAGTACTTC	CATSDRTTRETQYF
TRBV6-5	TRBJ2-7	.	.	TGTGCCAGCAGCCAGGGGGGCGCGGGGATCTACGAGCAGTACTTC	CASSQGGAGIYEQYF
TRBV5-1	TRBJ2-7	.	TRBD2	TGCGCCAGCAGCTCGAGGATGGCGGGGGGCACCTCCTACGAGCAGTACTTC	CASSSRMAGGTSYEQYF
TRBV4-2	TRBJ1-2	.	.	TGTGCCAGCAGCCAAGAATCAGGCCCCTATGGCTACACCTTC	CASSQESGPYGYTF
TRBV5-6	TRBJ2-5	.	TRBD2	TGTGCCAGCAGCTTGGAGCGGGACCCAGACAATGAGCAGTACTTC	CASSLERDPDNEQYF
TRBV6-5	TRBJ2-4	few	.	TGTGCCAGCAGTCCCCTATGGGGGGGCCCAAAAAACATTCAGTACTTC	CASSPLWGGPKNIQYF
TRBV6-5	TRBJ1-2	.	TRBD1	TGTGCCAGCAGTTTTTCCGGGACAGGGGGCGCCTACACCTTC	CASSFSGTGGAYTF
TRBV20-1	TRBJ2-3	.	TRBD2	TGCAGTGCTAGAGCTGCGGGGGGGCGCACAGATACGCAGTATTTT	CSARAAGGRTDTQYF
TRBV5-5	TRBJ1-1	.	TRBD1	TGTGCCAGCAGCTCGGATACAGGGGGCATTGGGACTGAAGCTTTCTTT	CASSSDTGGIGTEAFF
TRBV20-1	TRBJ2-1	few	.	TGCAGTGCTCCCGCTCTCGGGGATCTATCCTACAATGAGCAGTTCTTC	CSAPALGDLSYNEQFF
TRBV11-3	TRBJ2-4	.	.	TGTGCCAGCAGCCCCGGGGTGGGCAGAGAAAACATTCAGTACTTC	CASSPGVGRENIQYF
TRBV5-1	TRBJ2-5	few	.	TGCGCCAGCAGCTTGGTTGCGGGGCTACCTCAGGAGACCCAGTACTTC	CASSLVAGLPQETQYF
TRBV12-3/TRBV12-4	TRBJ2-5	.	.	TGTGCCAGCAGCCGCTCAATATCCGAGACGGAGACCCAGTACTTC	CASSRSISETETQYF
TRBV27	TRBJ1-4	.	.	TGTGCCAGCAGACAGGGAACAACTAATGAAAAACTGTTTTTT	CASRQGTTNEKLFF
TRBV28	TRBJ1-2	.	.	TGTGCCAGCAGCCCCCTGACCGGGTTAGGATATGGCTACACCTTC	CASSPLTGLGYGYTF
TRBV7-2	TRBJ2-3	.	TRBD2	TGTGCCAGCACCCGAGGACTAGCCTTCACGGGTACGCAGTATTTT	CASTRGLAFTGTQYF
TRBV12-3/TRBV12-4	TRBJ2-5	.	TRBD1	TGTGCCAGCAGGGGCGACAGGGCTGTATGGGAGACCCAGTACTTC	CASRGDRAVWETQYF
TRBV7-9	TRBJ2-1	few	.	TGTGCCAGCAGCCCCGTGGGCCCGGCTACGGAGCAGTTCTTC	CASSPVGPATEQFF
TRBV25-1	TRBJ1-1	.	TRBD1	TGTACCAGCAGGCAGGGGGTTCAAGCTTTCTTT	CTSRQGVQAFF
TRBV2	TRBJ2-7	.	TRBD2	TGTGCGCATGGGGGGGACGCTGAGTACTTC	CAHGGDAEYF
TRBV4-3	TRBJ1-2	.	.	TGCGCCAGCAGCCCCTTCCGGGGGGGCGGCTACACCTTC	CASSPFRGGGYTF
TRBV6-1	TRBJ2-5	few	TRBD1	TGTGCCAGCAGTACACAGGGGATGGAGTACTTC	CASSTQGMEYF
TRBV3-1	TRBJ2-5	once	.	TGTGCCAGCAGCCAGGCGATACTGGGGACCCAGTACTTC	CASSQAILGTQYF
TRBV29-1	TRBJ2-1	few	.	TGCAGCGTAAAGGTGCGGGCGACTACCTACAATGAGCAGTTCTTC	CSVKVRATTYNEQFF
TRBV28	TRBJ1-5	.	.	TGTGCCAGCAGTTGGGAGCGGGCCCAGCATTTT	CASSWERAQHF
TRBV4-1	TRBJ2-7	.	.	TGCGCCAGCAGCCAAGTTCTAGCAGACTACGAGCAGTACTTC	CASSQVLADYEQYF
TRBV6-6	TRBJ1-1	.	TRBD1	TGTGCCAGCCAGGGGGGGGCATCTGAAGCTTTCTTT	CASQGGASEAFF
TRBV24-1	TRBJ2-5	few	.	TGTGCCACCAGTGATATGGGGGCCCAAGAGACCCAGTACTTC	CATSDMGAQETQYF
TRBV2	TRBJ2-1	.	.	TGTGCCAGCGCCAAACTCCAGGCGATGGTCGATGGGCAGTTCTTC	CASAKLQAMVDGQFF